This T cell receptor (beta chain) appears in the sequencing data of a study of shared clonotypes between healthy human individuals. V was cut by 5 bases and J by 1 base, with 11 bases left in between. Germline loops: CDR1 SGHVS, CDR2 FQNEAQ. CDR3 size: 14 residues. This clone has more than one count but fewer than ten. The donors, all of them Caucasian adults, lived in Nashville, Tennessee. An assay was performed, and its level was deep. Evenly divided among several immunoSEQ plates was the genomic DNA of each subset. The unsorted PBMC replicate PCRs were performed with 300 ng DNA, roughly 30,000 T cell genomes. Sequencing was performed with immunoSEQ multiplex PCR; in TCRdb, only in-frame clones are kept and a portion is missing. The sample contains fewer than 650,000 clones, 60% to 85% of which appear only once.

The source material was PBMCs. The receptor's source is a woman in her forties in good health. Some clones in this sample may be carry-over from other donors' samples. The chain employs TRBV7-8 and TRBJ2-5; maybe TRBD2 (6 bases). CDR3 protein: CASSPGTGQETQYF. CDR3 nucleotides: TGTGCCAGCAGCCCCGGGACTGGCCAAGAGACCCAGTACTTC.